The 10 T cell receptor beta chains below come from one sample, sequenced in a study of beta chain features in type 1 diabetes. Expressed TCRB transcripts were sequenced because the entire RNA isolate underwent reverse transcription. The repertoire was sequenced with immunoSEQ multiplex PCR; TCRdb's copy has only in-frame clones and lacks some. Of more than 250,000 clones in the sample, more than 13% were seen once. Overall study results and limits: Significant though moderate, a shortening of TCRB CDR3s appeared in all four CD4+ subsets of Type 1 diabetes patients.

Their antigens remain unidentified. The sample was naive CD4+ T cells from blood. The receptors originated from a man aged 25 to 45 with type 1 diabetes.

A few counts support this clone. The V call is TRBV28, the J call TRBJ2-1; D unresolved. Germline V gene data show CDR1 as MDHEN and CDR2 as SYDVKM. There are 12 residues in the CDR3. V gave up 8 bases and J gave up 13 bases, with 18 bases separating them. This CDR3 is CASARRVNPQFF. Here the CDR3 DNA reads TGTGCCAGCGCGCGGCGTGTGAACCCTCAGTTCTTC.

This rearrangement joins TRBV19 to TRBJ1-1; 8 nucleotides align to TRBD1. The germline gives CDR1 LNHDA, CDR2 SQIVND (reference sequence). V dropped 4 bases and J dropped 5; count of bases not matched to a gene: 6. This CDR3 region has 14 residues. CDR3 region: CASSTETGVTEAFF. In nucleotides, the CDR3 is TGTGCCAGTAGTACCGAGACAGGGGTGACTGAAGCTTTCTTT.

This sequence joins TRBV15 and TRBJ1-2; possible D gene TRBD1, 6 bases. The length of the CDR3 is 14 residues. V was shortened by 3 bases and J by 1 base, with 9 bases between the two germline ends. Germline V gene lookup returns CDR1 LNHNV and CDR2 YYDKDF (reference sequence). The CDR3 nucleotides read TGTGCCACCAGCAGCGGACAGCTTAACTATGGCTACACCTTC. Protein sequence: CATSSGQLNYGYTF.

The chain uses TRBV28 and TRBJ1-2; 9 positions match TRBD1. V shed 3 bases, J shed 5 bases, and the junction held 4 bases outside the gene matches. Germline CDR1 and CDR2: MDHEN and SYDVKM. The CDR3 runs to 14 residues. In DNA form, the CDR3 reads TGTGCCAGCAGTTTGTCAGGACAGGGGTATGGCTACACCTTC. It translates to CASSLSGQGYGYTF.

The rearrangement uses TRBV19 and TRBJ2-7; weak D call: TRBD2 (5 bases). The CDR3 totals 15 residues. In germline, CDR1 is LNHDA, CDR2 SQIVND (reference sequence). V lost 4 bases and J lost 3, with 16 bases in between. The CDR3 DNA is TGTGCCAGTAGTACCGGAGGCTACGAAAACTACGAGCAGTACTTC. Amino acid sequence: CASSTGGYENYEQYF.

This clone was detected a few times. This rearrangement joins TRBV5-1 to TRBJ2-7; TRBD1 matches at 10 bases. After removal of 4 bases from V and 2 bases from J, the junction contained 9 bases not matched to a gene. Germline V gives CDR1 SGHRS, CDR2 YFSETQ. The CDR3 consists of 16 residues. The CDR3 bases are TGCGCCAGCAGCGGGGGAGGGACAGGGGATCCCTACGAGCAGTACTTC. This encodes CASSGGGTGDPYEQYF.

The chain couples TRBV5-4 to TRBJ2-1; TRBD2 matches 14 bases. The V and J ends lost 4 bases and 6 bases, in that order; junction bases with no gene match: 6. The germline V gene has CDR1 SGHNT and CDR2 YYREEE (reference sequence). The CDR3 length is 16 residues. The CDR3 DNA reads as TGTGCCAGCAGCCGCGAGGGGACTAGCGGGAGCAATGAGCAGTTCTTC. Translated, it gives CASSREGTSGSNEQFF. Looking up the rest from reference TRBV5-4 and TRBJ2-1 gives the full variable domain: ETGVTQSPTHLIKTRGQQVTLRCSSQSGHNTVSWYQQALGQGPQFIFQYYREEENGRGNFPPRFSGLQFPNYSSELNVNALELDDSALYLCASSREGTSGSNEQFFGPGTRLTVL.

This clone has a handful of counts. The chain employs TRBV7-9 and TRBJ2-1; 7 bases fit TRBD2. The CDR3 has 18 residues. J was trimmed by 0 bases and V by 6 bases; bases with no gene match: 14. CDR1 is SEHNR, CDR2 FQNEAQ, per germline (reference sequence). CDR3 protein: CASSGGGRDLSSYNEQFF. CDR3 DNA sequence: TGTGCCAGCAGTGGTGGGGGGAGGGACCTGAGCTCCTACAATGAGCAGTTCTTC.

CDR3 region: CASSQDVTTLGYGEQFF. The DNA for the CDR3 is TGCGCCAGCAGCCAAGATGTGACTACGCTAGGGTACGGTGAGCAGTTCTTC. The chain is built from TRBV4-3 and TRBJ2-1; perhaps TRBD2 as D (5 bases). V lost 0 bases and J 9 bases, leaving 21 bases between the germline ends. CDR3 size: 17 residues. Germline lookup yields CDR1 LGHNA and CDR2 YSLEER.

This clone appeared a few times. The CDR3 bases are TGCGCCAGCAGCTTGGCCCCGGGAGGGACTGAAGCTTTCTTT. The encoded protein is CASSLAPGGTEAFF. The rearrangement uses TRBV5-1 and TRBJ1-1; D not certain. The V and J ends lost 0 bases and 5 bases respectively, with 11 bases between them. The length of the CDR3 is 14 residues. Germline CDR1 SGHRS, CDR2 YFSETQ. Together with reference TRBV5-1 and TRBJ1-1, the CDR3 gives the full variable domain: KAGVTQTPRYLIKTRGQQVTLSCSPISGHRSVSWYQQTPGQGLQFLFEYFSETQRNKGNFPGRFSGRQFSNSRSEMNVSTLELGDSALYLCASSLAPGGTEAFFGQGTRLTVV.